This entry lists 13 T cell receptor beta chains sequenced from one sample in a study of cytomegalovirus exposure and HLA in healthy donors. TCRdb's table, derived via immunoSEQ multiplex PCR, lists solely in-frame clones and lacks some. Of about 120,000 clones listed, roughly 95% are singletons. Sequences were obtained from PBMCs. The origin of the receptors is a man younger than 35 in good health and CMV-seronegative.

J is TRBJ1-1 and V is TRBV18, with D possibly matching TRBD1 (6 bases). The CDR3 length is 12 residues. The germline CDR1 and CDR2 sequences are KGHSH and LQKENI. The germline V and J ends were trimmed by 2 bases and 8 bases, with 9 bases remaining between them. CDR3 in DNA: TGTGCCAGCTCACCAGGGACACCGGAAGCTTTCTTT. It encodes CASSPGTPEAFF.

This clone appeared once. The chain has TRBV27 and TRBJ2-6, with D hard to call. Germline lookup yields CDR1 MNHEY and CDR2 SMNVEV (reference sequence). There are 15 residues in the CDR3. V dropped 5 bases and J dropped 3 bases, with 11 bases sitting between them. Here the CDR3 DNA reads TGTGCCAGCAGTACTCGGTTGAATGGGGCCAACGTCCTGACTTTC. It encodes CASSTRLNGANVLTF.

The rearrangement uses TRBV7-3 and TRBJ2-5, with D perhaps TRBD2 (6 bases). V gave up 5 bases and J gave up 4 bases, with 14 bases separating them. This CDR3 is 14 amino acids long. Germline CDR1 reads SGHTA; CDR2 reads FQGTGA. In nucleotides, the CDR3 is TGTGCCAGCAGCCCCCCGGGAGTTGGAGAGACCCAGTACTTC. The encoded protein is CASSPPGVGETQYF.

The CDR3 bases are TGCAGCGTTAGACTAGCGGGAAGCGTCTCCTACGAGCAGTACTTC. This sequence encodes CSVRLAGSVSYEQYF. The chain carries TRBV29-1 and TRBJ2-7, with TRBD2 matching 11 bases. This CDR3 contains 15 residues. Trimming cost V 5 bases and J 0 bases; bases outside gene matches: 6. Germline V gene sequence: CDR1 SQVTM, CDR2 ANQGSEA.

This clone showed up just once. The chain joins TRBV5-6 to TRBJ1-1, with TRBD1 matching over 8 bases. There are 13 residues in the CDR3. The ends lost 5 bases at V and 4 bases at J; junction bases unmatched: 4. Germline CDR1 SGHDT, CDR2 YYEEEE. The CDR3, as DNA: TGTGCCAGCAGACAGGGGGGAAGCACTGAAGCTTTCTTT. Residues: CASRQGGSTEAFF.

V is TRBV5-1 and J is TRBJ2-1; TRBD2 matches 12 bases. V gave up 2 bases and J gave up 8 bases; unmatched junction bases: 5. The CDR3 is made up of 15 amino acids. Germline V gene data show CDR1 as SGHRS and CDR2 as YFSETQ. CDR3 DNA sequence: TGCGCCAGCAGCTTACTAGCGGGAGGTGTCGATGAGCAGTTCTTC. Protein sequence: CASSLLAGGVDEQFF.

This clone was observed many times. The J gene is TRBJ1-2, the V gene TRBV7-9; TRBD1 aligns across 10 bases. Per germline, CDR1 SEHNR and CDR2 FQNEAQ (reference sequence). The CDR3 runs to 14 residues. Trimming at V came to 4 bases and at J to 3 bases, leaving 2 bases not matched to a gene. Here the CDR3 reads CASSSGQGYYGYTF. The CDR3 DNA reads as TGTGCCAGCAGCTCGGGACAGGGGTACTATGGCTACACCTTC.

The rearrangement links TRBV9 to TRBJ2-1; no reliable D call. The V gene lost 0 bases and the J gene lost 0 bases, with 13 bases spanning the gap. This CDR3 contains 17 residues. Per germline, CDR1 SGDLS and CDR2 YYNGEE. The CDR3 coding sequence is TGTGCCAGCAGCGTAGTGGGTGGATGGAGCTCCTACAATGAGCAGTTCTTC. Amino acids: CASSVVGGWSSYNEQFF. The full variable domain, in which reference TRBV9 and TRBJ2-1 provide the parts outside the CDR3, is DSGVTQTPKHLITATGQRVTLRCSPRSGDLSVYWYQQSLDQGLQFLIQYYNGEERAKGNILERFSAQQFPDLHSELNLSSLELGDSALYFCASSVVGGWSSYNEQFFGPGTRLTVL.

The chain is built from TRBV21-1 and TRBJ2-7; the table's D gene call, TRBD1, was not cross checked with the DNA. TRBV21-1 is designated a pseudogene. This CDR3 is 16 amino acids long. The CDR3 DNA is TGTGCCAGCAGCAAAGTTGACAGAGCCTCCTCCTGGGAGCAGTACTTC. This sequence encodes CASSKVDRASSWEQYF.

The chain carries TRBV10-1 and TRBJ2-3, with 7 nucleotides matching TRBD2. Germline CDR1 reads WNHNN; CDR2 reads SYGVQD (reference sequence). The CDR3 has 16 residues. V trimming: 4 bases; J trimming: 2 bases; junction bases outside the gene matches: 9. For the CDR3, the DNA is TGCGCCAGCAGTGTGGGGCTAGCGGAGCCCACAGATACGCAGTATTTT. Residues: CASSVGLAEPTDTQYF.

This sequence joins TRBV28 and TRBJ2-7, with a weak D call TRBD1 (6 bases). The V gene's germline CDR1 is MDHEN and CDR2 SYDVKM. The ends were cut back, 6 bases at V and 5 bases at J, with 29 bases in the middle. The CDR3 totals 18 residues. CDR3 bases: TGTGCCAGCAGCGTGCTTTCGACTACAGGGACCCCCTCGGACGAGCAGTACTTC. It encodes CASSVLSTTGTPSDEQYF. The full variable domain, completed using reference TRBV28 and TRBJ2-7, is DVKVTQSSRYLVKRTGEKVFLECVQDMDHENMFWYRQDPGLGLRLIYFSYDVKMKEKGDIPEGYSVSREKKERFSLILESASTNQTSMYLCASSVLSTTGTPSDEQYFGPGTRLTVT.

V gene TRBV28 combines with J gene TRBJ2-1, with a weak D call TRBD1 (7 bases). Germline CDR1 and CDR2: MDHEN and SYDVKM. This CDR3 contains 17 residues. V gave up 5 bases and J gave up 1 base, with 18 bases separating them. In DNA, the CDR3 is TGTGCCAGCAGTCTTGGGGCAGGGGGGAGATCCTACAATGAGCAGTTCTTC. Translating gives CASSLGAGGRSYNEQFF. The whole variable domain, remainder taken from reference TRBV28 and TRBJ2-1, is DVKVTQSSRYLVKRTGEKVFLECVQDMDHENMFWYRQDPGLGLRLIYFSYDVKMKEKGDIPEGYSVSREKKERFSLILESASTNQTSMYLCASSLGAGGRSYNEQFFGPGTRLTVL.

This clone appeared once. This chain uses TRBV9 with TRBJ2-2, with 10 nucleotides matching TRBD2. Per the germline V gene, CDR1 is SGDLS and CDR2 is YYNGEE. V dropped 3 bases and J dropped 5; count of bases not matched to a gene: 7. CDR3 length equals 16 residues. The CDR3 region is CASSDLLAGDTGELFF. The CDR3 DNA follows: TGTGCCAGCAGCGACCTTCTAGCGGGAGATACCGGGGAGCTGTTTTTT.